Described below is a single T cell receptor beta chain sequence and its context. Its antigen is unidentified. Deletions cut 4 bases from V and 0 bases from J, with 13 bases between. The CDR3 extends over 16 amino acids. The germline CDR1 and CDR2 sequences are MNHNS and SASEGT. The authors ran a second PCR of 7 to 11 cycles using a sample-barcoded 5' primer and a J-beta primer mix. MiXCR was run by TCRdb on the 5' RACE reads, yielding one entry per CDR3 protein. This sample has more than 650,000 distinct CDR3 sequences, with more than 25% found just once. This entry is derived from a study of blood T cells in healthy people across ages. Study in general: Through template switching, about one barcoded beta molecule was captured per two T cells, as measured in model experiments. Findings and caveats of the study: Both higher diversity and more naive CD4+ cells marked long-lived donors when set against aged donors.

These same records also appear under a second study, on T cells of mothers and their children. This second study notes: Every mother produced more than 8.5 million TCR beta CDR3 reads, whereas every child provided several million. In unrelated and related pairs, TCR recombination output is shaped in a similar way by thymic selection.

The genes are TRBV6-1 and TRBJ2-1; a weak D match, TRBD2 (6 bases). The sample consisted of blood. The receptor was isolated from a boy aged 5-17 years in good health. CDR3 bases: TGTGCCAGCAGTGGGGGACTTCTCAGCTCCTACAATGAGCAGTTCTTC. It specifies CASSGGLLSSYNEQFF.